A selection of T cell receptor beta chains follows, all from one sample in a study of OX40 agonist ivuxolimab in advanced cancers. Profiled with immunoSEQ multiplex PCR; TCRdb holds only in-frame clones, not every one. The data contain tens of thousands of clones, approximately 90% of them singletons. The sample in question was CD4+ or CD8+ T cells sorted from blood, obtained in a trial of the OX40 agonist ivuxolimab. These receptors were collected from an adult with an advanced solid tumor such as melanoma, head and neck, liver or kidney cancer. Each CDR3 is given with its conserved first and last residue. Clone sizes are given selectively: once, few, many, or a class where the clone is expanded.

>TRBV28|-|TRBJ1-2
CASRFPFGYTF
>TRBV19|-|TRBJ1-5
CASSVGQGEGLSQPQHF
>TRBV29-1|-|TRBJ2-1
CSVPSGPSSYNEQFF
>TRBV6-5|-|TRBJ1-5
CASSIRQGWGQPQHF
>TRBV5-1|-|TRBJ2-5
CASSTSGGQETQYF
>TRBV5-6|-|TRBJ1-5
CASSLEGSRNQPQHF
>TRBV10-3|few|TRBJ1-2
CATLEGGLWLDGYTF
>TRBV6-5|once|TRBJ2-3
CASRQGGGTDTQYF
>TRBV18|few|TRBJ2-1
CASSPWVNNEQFF
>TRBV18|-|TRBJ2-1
CASSLSSYNEQFF
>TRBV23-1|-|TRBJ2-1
CASSQSRTSGSYNEQFF
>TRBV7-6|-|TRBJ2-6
CASSLETGHSGANVLTF
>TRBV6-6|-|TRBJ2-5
CASSYSGGPETQYF
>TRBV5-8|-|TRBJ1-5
CASSNGQAISNQPQHF
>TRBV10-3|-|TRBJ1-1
CAIKAKSLEDTEAFF
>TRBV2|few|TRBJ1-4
CASRFLEKLFF
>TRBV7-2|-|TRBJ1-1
CASSNKQGRMAEAFF
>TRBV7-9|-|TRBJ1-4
CASSLGQGAGKLFF
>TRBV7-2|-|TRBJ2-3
CASSLLGTSGTHTQYF
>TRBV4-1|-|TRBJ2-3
CASSFRPTSGSTDTQYF
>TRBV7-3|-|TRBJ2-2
CASSPTGGTGELFF
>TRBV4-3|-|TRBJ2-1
CASSHIIAGDEQFF
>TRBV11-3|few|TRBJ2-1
CASSRTDNEQFF
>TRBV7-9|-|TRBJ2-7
CASSFGGGPGFYEQYF
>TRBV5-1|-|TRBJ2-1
CASRDSTGGADEQFF
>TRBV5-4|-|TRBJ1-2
CASSLPDSLYGYTF
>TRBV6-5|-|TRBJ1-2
CASSYSVQGSYGYTF
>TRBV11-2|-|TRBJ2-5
CASSDGRELRGEDQYF
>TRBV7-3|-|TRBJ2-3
CASSRGDEDTQYF